The 30 T cell receptor beta chains listed next were all sequenced from one sample in a study of high-grade serous ovarian cancer treatment subgroups. Tumor samples were obtained before definitive surgery or chemotherapy. Produced via immunoSEQ multiplex PCR; TCRdb's table is partial and in-frame only. The sample carries roughly 9,800 clones, 68% recorded once. The sequenced sample was tumor tissue. The origin of the receptors is a human donor with high-grade serous ovarian cancer.

This chain links TRBV9 with TRBJ1-3; D not certain. The length of the CDR3 is 14 residues. With 0 bases removed from V and 4 bases from J, the gap between germline ends came to 8 bases. Looked up from germline, CDR1 is SGDLS and CDR2 is YYNGEE. The DNA for the CDR3 is TGTGCCAGCAGCGTAGAAACAGCCGGAAACACCATATATTTT. It codes for CASSVETAGNTIYF.

This sequence joins TRBV7-3 and TRBJ2-3; TRBD1 matches at 8 bases. Germline V gives CDR1 SGHTA, CDR2 FQGTGA. The CDR3 extends over 14 amino acids. The ends lost 5 bases at V and 3 bases at J; junction bases unmatched: 4. This CDR3 is CASSPWTGTDTQYF. Written as DNA, the CDR3 is TGTGCCAGCAGCCCTTGGACAGGGACAGATACGCAGTATTTT. The whole variable domain, filled in from reference TRBV7-3 and TRBJ2-3, reads GAGVSQTPSNKVTEKGKYVELRCDPISGHTALYWYRQSLGQGPEFLIYFQGTGAADDSGLPNDRFFAVRPEGSVSTLKIQRTERGDSAVYLCASSPWTGTDTQYFGPGTRLTVL.

This chain connects TRBV28 to TRBJ2-7; 10 positions match TRBD1. J was trimmed by 3 bases and V by 5 bases; bases with no gene match: 10. The germline V gene has CDR1 MDHEN and CDR2 SYDVKM. The CDR3 contains 16 residues. The CDR3 reads CASSTRTGGKIYEQYF. The CDR3 DNA reads as TGTGCCAGCAGTACACGGACAGGGGGAAAGATCTACGAGCAGTACTTC.

In this sample, this clone turned up once. The J gene is TRBJ2-1, the V gene TRBV7-9; 7 nucleotides align to TRBD2. Germline lookup yields CDR1 SEHNR and CDR2 FQNEAQ (reference sequence). V trimming: 2 bases; J trimming: 2 bases; junction bases outside the gene matches: 6. CDR3 length: 16 residues. The CDR3 DNA sequence: TGTGCCAGCAGCTTATCGGGAGGCGTCCCCTACAATGAGCAGTTCTTC. It is translated as CASSLSGGVPYNEQFF.

The genes are TRBV7-6 and TRBJ1-1; tentative D call: TRBD1 (6 bases). Trimming took 5 bases from V and 0 from J, leaving 22 bases between them. Germline loops: CDR1 SGHVS, CDR2 FNYEAQ. The CDR3 is made up of 18 amino acids. The CDR3 is CASSPYRGRGGMNTEAFF. The CDR3 nucleotides are TGTGCCAGCAGCCCGTACCGGGGGAGAGGGGGAATGAACACTGAAGCTTTCTTT.

The chain joins TRBV6-6 to TRBJ1-5, with D possibly TRBD1 on 5 matching bases. V was clipped by 8 bases and J by 7 bases, with 15 bases between them. There are 13 residues in the CDR3. The germline V gene has CDR1 MNHNY and CDR2 SVGAGI (reference sequence). The CDR3 sequence: CASALGVQQPQHF. CDR3 DNA: TGTGCCAGCGCCCTGGGGGTTCAACAGCCCCAGCATTTT.

The rearrangement uses TRBV5-6 and TRBJ2-5; tentatively, D is TRBD1 (6 bases). The CDR3 runs to 16 residues. The ends were cut back, 0 bases at V and 0 bases at J, with 12 bases in the middle. Germline-derived CDR1 and CDR2 are SGHDT and YYEEEE. The CDR3 DNA sequence: TGTGCCAGCAGCTTGGCCCTCGACAGGAACCAAGAGACCCAGTACTTC. Its translation: CASSLALDRNQETQYF.

This sequence joins TRBV7-2 and TRBJ2-1, with 8 bases aligning to TRBD2. V trimming: 2 bases; J trimming: 9 bases; junction bases outside the gene matches: 9. The CDR3 has 15 residues. CDR1 and CDR2 from the germline V gene are SGHTA and FQGNSA. The CDR3 region has the DNA TGTGCCAGCAGCTTAAGCGGCGGGAGGAGCGGTGAGCAGTTCTTC. Translating it yields CASSLSGGRSGEQFF.

The V and J genes are TRBV2 and TRBJ1-6; 10 positions agree with TRBD1. Germline-derived CDR1 and CDR2 are SNHLY and FYNNEI. This CDR3 comprises 15 residues. Trimming at V came to 4 bases and at J to 3 bases, leaving 0 bases not matched to a gene. Written as DNA, the CDR3 is TGTGCCAGCAGTGGGACAGGGGGCTATAATTCACCCCTCCACTTT. Translated, it gives CASSGTGGYNSPLHF.

This chain links TRBV4-1 with TRBJ2-1; TRBD2 agrees at 12 bases. V lost 3 bases and J lost 0; bases outside the gene matches: 3. Looked up from germline, CDR1 is MGHRA and CDR2 is YSYEKL. The CDR3 spans 17 residues. Here the CDR3 reads CASSHPTSGSSYNEQFF. As DNA, the CDR3 is TGCGCCAGCAGCCATCCGACTAGCGGGAGCTCCTACAATGAGCAGTTCTTC.

This clone has more than one count but fewer than ten. The rearrangement joins TRBV30 to TRBJ1-4; 8 bases are a match to TRBD1. This CDR3 is built from 14 residues. With 2 bases clipped from V and 5 bases from J, the junction kept 4 bases outside the gene matches. From germline, CDR1 is GTSNPN and CDR2 SVGIG (reference sequence). Here the CDR3 reads CAWSKGQGNEKLFF. In nucleotides, the CDR3 is TGTGCCTGGAGTAAAGGACAGGGCAATGAAAAACTGTTTTTT.

By proportion, this clone is medium-sized. This sequence joins TRBV18 and TRBJ2-1; TRBD1 matches at 8 bases. This CDR3 has 15 amino acids. CDR1 KGHSH and CDR2 LQKENI come from the germline V gene. V shed 5 bases, J shed 4 bases, and the junction held 7 bases outside the gene matches. CDR3 DNA sequence: TGTGCCAGCTCATCCGGGACAGGATCTTACAATGAGCAGTTCTTC. It codes for CASSSGTGSYNEQFF.

This clone has just a few counts. V is TRBV7-2 and J is TRBJ1-3; no reliable D call. V lost 2 bases, J lost 4 bases, and 12 bases lay in between. This CDR3 comprises 15 residues. Germline values: CDR1 SGHTA, CDR2 FQGNSA. In nucleotides, the CDR3 is TGTGCCAGCAGCTTAAGTCACGATCCGGGAAACACCATATATTTT. Amino acids: CASSLSHDPGNTIYF.

The chain has TRBV19 and TRBJ2-5; perhaps TRBD2 as D (5 bases). V shed 3 bases and J shed 5 bases, with 16 bases lying between them. Germline values: CDR1 LNHDA, CDR2 SQIVND (reference sequence). The CDR3 is 15 amino acids. The CDR3 sequence is CASSIARDHGETQYF. In nucleotides, the CDR3 is TGTGCCAGTAGTATTGCACGGGATCACGGGGAGACCCAGTACTTC.

The chain recombines TRBV7-2 with TRBJ1-5; 8 positions agree with TRBD1. Germline V gene sequence: CDR1 SGHTA, CDR2 FQGNSA. V shed 1 base, J shed 9 bases, and the junction held 8 bases outside the gene matches. The CDR3 runs to 15 residues. The CDR3 protein is CASSLVARGLGPQHF. The CDR3 region has the DNA TGTGCCAGCAGCTTAGTCGCCAGGGGGCTTGGGCCCCAGCATTTT.

The chain combines TRBV7-6 with TRBJ2-5; TRBD2 might be the D (6 bases). This CDR3 region has 18 residues. The ends were cut back, 1 base at V and 0 bases at J, with 18 bases in the middle. The V gene's germline CDR1 is SGHVS and CDR2 FNYEAQ. DNA for the CDR3: TGTGCCAGCAGCTTAGGGGCCTTTGGGACTTTGTACCAAGAGACCCAGTACTTC. It translates to CASSLGAFGTLYQETQYF. The whole variable domain, remainder taken from reference TRBV7-6 and TRBJ2-5, is GAGVSQSPRYKVTKRGQDVALRCDPISGHVSLYWYRQALGQGPEFLTYFNYEAQQDKSGLPNDRFSAERPEGSISTLTIQRTEQRDSAMYRCASSLGAFGTLYQETQYFGPGTRLLVL.

The chain uses TRBV7-2 and TRBJ2-1; 11 bases fit TRBD2. Trimming at V came to 2 bases and at J to 7 bases, leaving 7 bases not matched to a gene. The CDR3 totals 16 residues. Germline V gene sequence: CDR1 SGHTA, CDR2 FQGNSA. The CDR3 loop is CASSLIAGGHGNEQFF. The CDR3 DNA follows: TGTGCCAGCAGCTTAATAGCGGGAGGGCACGGGAATGAGCAGTTCTTC.

V gene TRBV6-5 combines with J gene TRBJ2-7; D is possibly TRBD2 (8 bases). The CDR3 is made up of 15 amino acids. Trimming left V 5 bases short and J 4 bases short, with 18 bases between. Germline values: CDR1 MNHEY, CDR2 SVGAGI. The CDR3 DNA reads TGTGCCAGCAGTCAGGGGGGGGGACTAGAATACGAGCAGTACTTC. Translating gives CASSQGGGLEYEQYF.

The gene calls are TRBV11-3 and TRBJ2-1; the match to TRBD2 covers 10 bases. Germline CDR1 reads SGHNT; CDR2 reads YENEEA. V gave up 0 bases and J gave up 6 bases; unmatched junction bases: 8. The CDR3 consists of 17 residues. The CDR3 loop reads CASSLELAGPMGNEQFF. In nucleotides, the CDR3 is TGTGCCAGCAGCTTAGAACTAGCGGGACCAATGGGCAATGAGCAGTTCTTC.

By sample share, this clone is medium-sized. This chain uses TRBV5-1 with TRBJ2-3; D perhaps matches TRBD2 (6 bases). Germline CDR1 SGHRS, CDR2 YFSETQ. The V gene lost 4 bases and the J gene lost 0 bases, with 15 bases spanning the gap. This CDR3 comprises 16 residues. The CDR3 region is CASSGRLGPSTDTQYF. CDR3 nucleotides: TGCGCCAGCAGCGGGCGACTAGGCCCTAGCACAGATACGCAGTATTTT.

This clone is classed as medium-sized. CDR3: CASSYPGTGGSYEQYF. The CDR3, as DNA: TGTGCCAGCAGTTACCCCGGGACAGGGGGCTCCTACGAGCAGTACTTC. This chain joins TRBV11-2 and TRBJ2-7, with TRBD1 identical over 11 bases. The CDR3 spans 16 residues. In germline, CDR1 is SGHAT, CDR2 FQNNGV. V trimming: 6 bases; J trimming: 0 bases; junction bases outside the gene matches: 7.

This clone has just a few counts. The rearrangement joins TRBV11-3 to TRBJ1-2; D is undetermined. Trimming stripped 7 bases from V and 0 bases from J, with 9 bases between. The germline CDR1 and CDR2 sequences are SGHNT and YENEEA. The CDR3 covers 13 residues. The CDR3 reads CASMGSPNYGYTF. In DNA, the CDR3 is TGTGCCAGCATGGGGTCCCCTAACTATGGCTACACCTTC.

The chain has TRBV11-1 and TRBJ2-7; D might be TRBD2 (6 bases). The CDR3 covers 15 residues. V shed 6 bases and J shed 0 bases, with 15 bases lying between them. From germline, CDR1 is SGHAT and CDR2 FQDESV (reference sequence). The CDR3, as DNA: TGTGCCAGCAGTCTTGTTGCCGGGAGCTCCTACGAGCAGTACTTC. This codes for CASSLVAGSSYEQYF.

V is TRBV2 and J is TRBJ1-1; D gene unclear. V was shortened by 7 bases and J by 1 base, with 10 bases between the two germline ends. This CDR3 spans 13 amino acids. Germline CDR1 SNHLY, CDR2 FYNNEI. Here the CDR3 DNA reads TGTGCCAGCAAGGTCGGCAGGAACACTGAAGCTTTCTTT. Translation gives CASKVGRNTEAFF.

This sequence joins TRBV5-1 and TRBJ2-5; 12 nucleotides agree with TRBD1. Germline trimming cut 4 bases from V and 0 bases from J; bases unmatched to any gene: 4. The CDR3 is 16 amino acids. Germline values: CDR1 SGHRS, CDR2 YFSETQ. The CDR3 reads CASSPGTGGYQETQYF. For the CDR3, the DNA is TGCGCCAGCAGCCCCGGGACAGGGGGCTACCAAGAGACCCAGTACTTC.

The sample holds a few counts of this clone. This chain links TRBV6-4 with TRBJ2-1; D is unclear. The CDR3 is made up of 13 amino acids. Germline CDR1 MRHNA, CDR2 SNTAGT. Trimming took off 0 bases at V and 1 base at J, with 1 base between the two ends. CDR3 nucleotides: TGTGCCAGCAGTGACTCGTCCTACAATGAGCAGTTCTTC. Its protein is CASSDSSYNEQFF.

The chain links TRBV4-2 to TRBJ2-3; possible D gene TRBD1, 6 bases. Trimming took off 4 bases at V and 3 bases at J, with 14 bases between the two ends. The CDR3 covers 15 residues. Germline CDR1 and CDR2: LGHNA and YNFKEQ. For the CDR3, the DNA is TGTGCCAGCAGCCCGCTAGGGGGACGGACAGATACGCAGTATTTT. It is translated as CASSPLGGRTDTQYF.

This clone has more than one count but fewer than ten. The chain uses TRBV19 and TRBJ1-1; D is perhaps TRBD1 (5 bases). Germline CDR1 and CDR2: LNHDA and SQIVND (reference sequence). This CDR3 region has 16 residues. The V end was cut by 1 base, the J end by 10 bases, with 22 bases between. The chain's CDR3 is CASSIGWDHRPGPAFF. The CDR3 bases are TGTGCCAGTAGTATAGGGTGGGACCACCGGCCGGGGCCAGCTTTCTTT.

The chain is built from TRBV30 and TRBJ2-5; 7 bases match TRBD1. Germline V gene lookup returns CDR1 GTSNPN and CDR2 SVGIG (reference sequence). The CDR3 runs to 11 residues. Trimming removed 0 bases from V and 11 bases from J; junction bases left unmatched: 3. The CDR3 DNA is TGTGCCTGGAGTGTGAGGGACAGACAGTACTTC. It encodes CAWSVRDRQYF.

A word on this clone: One end of the junction fails to match germline, which may point to a read error. The chain couples TRBV4-2 to TRBJ1-5; D is possibly TRBD1 (5 bases). The length of the CDR3 is 13 residues. The V gene's germline CDR1 is LGHNA and CDR2 YNFKEQ. CDR3: CASSRGRDQPQHF. The CDR3 DNA reads as TGTGCGAGCAGCCGGGGGAGGGATCAGCCCCAGCATTTT.